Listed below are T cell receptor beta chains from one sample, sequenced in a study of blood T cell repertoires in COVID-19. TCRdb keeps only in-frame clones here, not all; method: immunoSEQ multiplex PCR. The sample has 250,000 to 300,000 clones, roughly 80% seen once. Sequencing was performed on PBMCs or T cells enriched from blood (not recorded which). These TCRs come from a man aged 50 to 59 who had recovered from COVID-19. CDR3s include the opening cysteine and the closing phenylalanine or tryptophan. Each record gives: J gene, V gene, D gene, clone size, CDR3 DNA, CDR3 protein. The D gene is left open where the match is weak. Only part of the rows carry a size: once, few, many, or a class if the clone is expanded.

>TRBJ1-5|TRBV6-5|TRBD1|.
TGTGCCAGCAGAAATGGACAGGGAGAGACTCAGCCCCAGCATTTT
CASRNGQGETQPQHF
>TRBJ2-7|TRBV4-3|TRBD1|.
TGCGCCAGCAGCCGAAACAGGGGGCCCTACGAGCAGTACTTC
CASSRNRGPYEQYF
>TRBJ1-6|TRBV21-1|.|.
TGTGCCAGCAGCAAATGGACAGGGCAGCCTTCACCCCTCCACTTT
CASSKWTGQPSPLHF
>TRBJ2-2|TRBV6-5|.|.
TGTGCCAGCAGTTACGGGTCACGGACGGGAGGGGAGCTGTTTTTT
CASSYGSRTGGELFF
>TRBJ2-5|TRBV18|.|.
TGTGCCAGCTCACCACCGTGGGAGGAAGAGACCCAGTACTTC
CASSPPWEEETQYF
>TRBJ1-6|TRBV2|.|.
TGTGCCAGCAGTGAACTCCGGGGAAGAGATAATTCACCCCTCCACTTT
CASSELRGRDNSPLHF
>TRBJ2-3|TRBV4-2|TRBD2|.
TGTGCCAGCAGCCAAGCTAGCGGGGGCTCCACAGATACGCAGTATTTT
CASSQASGGSTDTQYF
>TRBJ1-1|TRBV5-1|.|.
TGCGCCAGCAAGGATTCTTCCGGAGCGAACACTGAAGCTTTCTTT
CASKDSSGANTEAFF
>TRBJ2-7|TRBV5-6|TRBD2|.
TGTGCCAGCAGCGAACTAGCGGCCACCTACGAGCAGTACTTC
CASSELAATYEQYF
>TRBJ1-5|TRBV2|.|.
TGTGCCAGCACCACTTATAGCAATCAGCCCCAGCATTTT
CASTTYSNQPQHF
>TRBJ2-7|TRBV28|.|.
TGTGCCAGCAGTTTAGGAGATAGACTCTCCTACGAGCAGTACTTC
CASSLGDRLSYEQYF
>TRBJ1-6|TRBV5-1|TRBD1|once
TGCGCCAGCAGCCCGATGACAGGGCTTGATTCACCCCTCCACTTT
CASSPMTGLDSPLHF
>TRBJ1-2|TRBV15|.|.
TGTGCCACCAGCAGAGAAAGCCCAGGAATGGGCTATGGCTACACCTTC
CATSRESPGMGYGYTF
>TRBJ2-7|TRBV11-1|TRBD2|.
TGTGCCAGCAGCCCAACTAGCGGCTCCTACGAGCAGTACTTC
CASSPTSGSYEQYF
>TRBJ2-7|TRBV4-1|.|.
TGCGCCAGCAGCCAAGATACGGGTCTTGTTAGCTTCGAGCAGTACTTC
CASSQDTGLVSFEQYF
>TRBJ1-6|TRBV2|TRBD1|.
TGTGCCAGCAGGATGGGGACAGGGGTTTCACCCCTCCACTTT
CASRMGTGVSPLHF
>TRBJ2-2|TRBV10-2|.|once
TGCGCCAGCAGACCAGGGGCGAACACCGGGGAGCTGTTTTTT
CASRPGANTGELFF
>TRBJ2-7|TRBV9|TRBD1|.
TGTGCCAGCAGCTCCGGACAGGGGAGATGGGACGAGCAGTACTTC
CASSSGQGRWDEQYF
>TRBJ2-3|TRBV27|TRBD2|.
TGTGCCAGCAGTTTCAGCCCCATCACTAGCGGAGATACGCAGTATTTT
CASSFSPITSGDTQYF
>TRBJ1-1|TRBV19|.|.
TGTGCCAGTACCGGGAACACTGAAGCTTTCTTT
CASTGNTEAFF
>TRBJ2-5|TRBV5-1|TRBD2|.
TGCGCCAGCAGCCCCAGGGTTAGCGGGGGGTCTGAAGAGACCCAGTACTTC
CASSPRVSGGSEETQYF
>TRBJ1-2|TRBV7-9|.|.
TGTGCCAGCAGCTTAGGGGCAGGATTTTCCTCAGATGGCTACACCTTC
CASSLGAGFSSDGYTF
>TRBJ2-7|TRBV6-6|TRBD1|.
TGTGCCAGCACCCAGGACAGGGGATTCTTTGAGCAGTACTTC
CASTQDRGFFEQYF
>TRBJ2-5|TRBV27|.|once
TGTGCCAGCAGTTCCGCTGGTACAGAAGAGACCCAGTACTTC
CASSSAGTEETQYF
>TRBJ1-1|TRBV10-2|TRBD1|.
TGCGCCAGCAGGGGGGGGACAGGGGGACTAATGAACACTGAAGCTTTCTTT
CASRGGTGGLMNTEAFF
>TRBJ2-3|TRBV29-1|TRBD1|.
TGCAGCGTTGGGGGGACAGGGGGTGAAGATACGCAGTATTTT
CSVGGTGGEDTQYF
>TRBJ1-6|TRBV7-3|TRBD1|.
TGTGCCAGCAGCTTTAGGACAGGGGATTTGTACTATAATTCACCCCTCCACTTT
CASSFRTGDLYYNSPLHF
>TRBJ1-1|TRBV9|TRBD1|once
TGTGCCAGCAGCGCCCCGGGACAGGGTAGGACTGAAGCTTTCTTT
CASSAPGQGRTEAFF
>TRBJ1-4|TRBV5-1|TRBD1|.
TGCGCCAGCAGCCCGGACGGGACAGGAGTCGAAAAACTGTTTTTT
CASSPDGTGVEKLFF
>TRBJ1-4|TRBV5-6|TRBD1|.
TGTGCCAGCAGCGGCGGGACAGGGGGCTATGAAAAACTGTTTTTT
CASSGGTGGYEKLFF
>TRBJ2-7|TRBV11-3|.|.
TGTGCCAGCAGCTTAGTATCTGGTGGACAGACCTACGAGCAGTACTTC
CASSLVSGGQTYEQYF
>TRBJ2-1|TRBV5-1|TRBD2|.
TGCGCCAGCAGCTTGGACCCTAGCGGGAGGGATGAGCAGTTCTTC
CASSLDPSGRDEQFF
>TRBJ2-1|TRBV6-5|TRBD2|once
TGTGCCAGCAGAATAGCGGGAGGATTCAATGAGCAGTTCTTC
CASRIAGGFNEQFF
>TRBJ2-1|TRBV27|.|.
TGTGCCGCCAGCATCCACCGGGAACTAGTGGAGTTCTTC
CAASIHRELVEFF
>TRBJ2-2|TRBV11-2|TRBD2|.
TGTGCCAGCAGCTTATATTCTAGCGGGAGTCCCGGGGAGCTGTTTTTT
CASSLYSSGSPGELFF
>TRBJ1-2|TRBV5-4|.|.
TGTGCCAGCCTCGGACCGATAGGGGGAGCTAACTATGGCTACACCTTC
CASLGPIGGANYGYTF
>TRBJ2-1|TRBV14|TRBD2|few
TGTGCCAGCAGCCTAGCCATGGGACTAGCAGTCCATGAGCAGTTCTTC
CASSLAMGLAVHEQFF
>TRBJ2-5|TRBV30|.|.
TGTGCCTGGAGTGTCACAGGGCCCCAAGAGACCCAGTACTTC
CAWSVTGPQETQYF
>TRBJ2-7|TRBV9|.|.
TGTGCCAGCAGCGTAGAAGACTCAACGGGGGAGCAGTACTTC
CASSVEDSTGEQYF
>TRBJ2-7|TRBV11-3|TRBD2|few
TGTGCCAGCAGCGGAGCGGGAGGGTACGAGCAGTACTTC
CASSGAGGYEQYF
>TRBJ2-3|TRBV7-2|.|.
TGTGCCAGCAGTCTAGCGACAGATACGCAGTATTTT
CASSLATDTQYF
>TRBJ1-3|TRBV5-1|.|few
TGCGCCAGCAGCTTGGGTGCGGGGAACTCTGGAAACACCATATATTTT
CASSLGAGNSGNTIYF
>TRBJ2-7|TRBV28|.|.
TGTGCCAGCAGTTTCCCAGCCCCCGGGACGGGGGCCTACGAGCAGTACTTC
CASSFPAPGTGAYEQYF
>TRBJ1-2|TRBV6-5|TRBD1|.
TGTGCCAGCCAAGGACAGGGGGCGCGCGGCTACACCTTC
CASQGQGARGYTF
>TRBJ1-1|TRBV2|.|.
TGTGCCAGCAGGGGCCGGGGAGGTTACACTGAAGCTTTCTTT
CASRGRGGYTEAFF
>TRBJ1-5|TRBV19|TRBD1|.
TGTGCCAGTAGTTTCAGCAGGGGGCGTTCGGATCAGCCCCAGCATTTT
CASSFSRGRSDQPQHF
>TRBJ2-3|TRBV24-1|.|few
TGTGCCACCAGTGATACGGGAGGCACAGATACGCAGTATTTT
CATSDTGGTDTQYF
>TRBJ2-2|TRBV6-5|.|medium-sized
TGTGCCAGCGACTCTCCGCCGCTCGGGGAGCTGTTTTTT
CASDSPPLGELFF
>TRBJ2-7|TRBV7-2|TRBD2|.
TGTGCCAGCGGCAGAGCGGGGGGGCTTTACGAGCAGTACTTC
CASGRAGGLYEQYF
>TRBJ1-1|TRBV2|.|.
TGTGCCAGTCGCCTAGCAGGCAAGAACACTGAAGCTTTCTTT
CASRLAGKNTEAFF
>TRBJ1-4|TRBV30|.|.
TGTGCCTGGAGTCTAGAGGGGGGGGCGATTGAAAAACTGTTTTTT
CAWSLEGGAIEKLFF
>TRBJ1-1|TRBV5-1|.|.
TGCGCCAGCAGCTTGGGGCGGGCGAACACTGAAGCTTTCTTT
CASSLGRANTEAFF
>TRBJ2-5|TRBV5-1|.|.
TGCGCCAGCAGCTTGGAGGCAGGCAAGAGGGCCCAGTACTTC
CASSLEAGKRAQYF
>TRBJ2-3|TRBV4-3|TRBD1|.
TGCGCCAGCAGCCCTGTGGGACAGGGAGTACCAGATACGCAGTATTTT
CASSPVGQGVPDTQYF
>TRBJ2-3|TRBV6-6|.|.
TGTGCCAGCAGTTCGAGCACAGATACGCAGTATTTT
CASSSSTDTQYF
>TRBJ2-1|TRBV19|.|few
TGTGCCAGTAGTATCCAACGCGGAGCGTCTGAGCAGTTCTTC
CASSIQRGASEQFF
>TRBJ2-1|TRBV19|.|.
TGTGCCAGTATCCCAGGAGGGCACAATGAGCAGTTCTTC
CASIPGGHNEQFF
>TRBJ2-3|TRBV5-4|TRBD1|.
TGTGCCAGCAGCGCCGGGACAGGGGGTCCCCACACAGATACGCAGTATTTT
CASSAGTGGPHTDTQYF
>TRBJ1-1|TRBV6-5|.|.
TGTGCCAGCAGCCAGGGCTGGAACACTGAAGCTTTCTTT
CASSQGWNTEAFF
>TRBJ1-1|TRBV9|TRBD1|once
TGTGCCAGCAGCGTACAGGGACAGACGAACACTGAAGCTTTCTTT
CASSVQGQTNTEAFF